These 6 T cell receptor beta chains share one sample of origin, sequenced in a study of blood T cell repertoires in COVID-19. Produced via immunoSEQ multiplex PCR; TCRdb's table is partial and in-frame only. The sample comprises about 150,000 clones, 70% to 90% of which are singletons, and less than 10% rests with the top ten. Sequencing used peripheral blood. The source is a woman aged 55-69 years with COVID-19, enrolled during active disease.

The chain couples TRBV29-1 to TRBJ1-4, with a possible D match to TRBD1 (5 bases). CDR3 length equals 13 residues. V lost 6 bases and J lost 8, with 16 bases in between. Germline V lookup: CDR1 SQVTM, CDR2 ANQGSEA. The CDR3 region is CSVGRGVSEKLFF. CDR3 bases: TGCAGCGTCGGGAGGGGAGTCTCGGAAAAACTGTTTTTT. Looking up the rest from reference TRBV29-1 and TRBJ1-4 gives the full variable domain: SAVISQKPSRDICQRGTSLTIQCQVDSQVTMMFWYRQQPGQSLTLIATANQGSEATYESGFVIDKFPISRPNLTFSTLTVSNMSPEDSSIYLCSVGRGVSEKLFFGSGTQLSVL.

This clone was detected a few times. The chain combines TRBV18 with TRBJ1-2; the match to TRBD1 covers 9 bases. V lost 6 bases, J lost 5 bases, and 10 bases stayed unmatched. The length of the CDR3 is 15 residues. The germline V gene encodes CDR1 KGHSH and CDR2 LQKENI. CDR3 DNA: TGTGCCAGCTCCCAAGAACAGGGGGCAGAGTATGGCTACACCTTC. Its translation is CASSQEQGAEYGYTF. The full variable domain, rest sourced from reference TRBV18 and TRBJ1-2, is NAGVMQNPRHLVRRRGQEARLRCSPMKGHSHVYWYRQLPEEGLKFMVYLQKENIIDESGMPKERFSAEFPKEGPSILRIQQVVRGDSAAYFCASSQEQGAEYGYTFGSGTRLTVV.

This clone has only a few counts. The chain couples TRBV9 to TRBJ2-1, with 11 nucleotides matching TRBD1. V was clipped by 2 bases and J by 6 bases; unmatched bases: 1. Germline loops: CDR1 SGDLS, CDR2 YYNGEE. The CDR3 length is 14 residues. CDR3: CASSVGTGGNEQFF. In DNA form, the CDR3 reads TGTGCCAGCAGCGTGGGGACAGGGGGCAATGAGCAGTTCTTC. Variable domain in full (rest from reference TRBV9 and TRBJ2-1): DSGVTQTPKHLITATGQRVTLRCSPRSGDLSVYWYQQSLDQGLQFLIQYYNGEERAKGNILERFSAQQFPDLHSELNLSSLELGDSALYFCASSVGTGGNEQFFGPGTRLTVL.

The V and J genes are TRBV4-1 and TRBJ1-3; unclear D gene. The V end lost 4 bases, the J end lost 0 bases, and 7 bases lay between the germline ends. Germline CDR1 reads MGHRA; CDR2 reads YSYEKL. This CDR3 comprises 14 residues. CDR3 nucleotide sequence: TGCGCCAGCAGCCTTCACGGCTCTGGAAACACCATATATTTT. Translated: CASSLHGSGNTIYF.

The CDR3 DNA is TGTGCCAGCAGCCTACAGGGGCAGAACACTGAAGCTTTCTTT. It encodes CASSLQGQNTEAFF. The chain links TRBV7-3 to TRBJ1-1; TRBD1 aligns across 7 bases. This CDR3 is 14 amino acids long. J gave up 1 base and V 5 bases, and 4 bases lay outside the gene matches. Germline V gene lookup returns CDR1 SGHTA and CDR2 FQGTGA.

This clone was recorded once. V is TRBV3-1 (or the pseudogene TRBV3-2) and J is TRBJ1-3; a weak D match, TRBD1 (6 bases). Trimming removed 4 bases from V and 4 bases from J, with 17 bases in between. The germline V gene encodes CDR1 LGHDT and CDR2 YNNKEL (reference sequence). This CDR3 is 16 amino acids long. The CDR3 DNA is TGTGCCAGCAGCCCAGGACAGACCCGACCCGGAAACACCATATATTTT. Amino acid sequence: CASSPGQTRPGNTIYF.